This T cell receptor (beta chain) was obtained from a study of blood T cell repertoires in COVID-19 (TCRdb year 2020). In terms of the full investigation: Samples from collaborators originated in the United States, Italy and Spain and spanned both the acute and convalescent phases of COVID-19. The sample metadata nearly always contained a de-identified subject ID, COVID-19 status, age in years and sex. Samples were obtained from the ongoing ImmuneRACE study (first 160 participants) and from about 1,300 subjects provided by 6 global collaborators. The prospective study material was composed of cDNA or gDNA derived from T cells, B-cell-depleted T cells, or PBMCs. HLA class I and class II types, where available, came from metadata supplied by the sample provider rather than from assay-based typing. A freely available public database, intended as a resource for researchers studying the immune response to SARS-CoV-2, is where the repertoires were released. Subjects who had been exposed to COVID-19, were actively infected with it, or had recovered from it provided the deeply sampled blood TCRbeta repertoires that made up the dataset. The research as a whole found: The quantity of clinical and demographic metadata differed by source and by participant and was supplied without curation.

To note about this clone: The specificity of this receptor is unknown. No much larger clone is present one base from it, and per-base qualities are unavailable.

Trimming removed 1 base from V and 4 bases from J; the gene matches leave 9 bases unexplained. CDR1 and CDR2 (LGHDT, YNNKEL) derive from the germline V gene (reference sequence). The CDR3, cysteine through phenylalanine, is 17 amino acids long. The DNA shown is the 51-base CDR3, in frame from base 1. Whole blood was collected in K2EDTA tubes by collaborating institutions according to the institutions' own protocols. For TCRbeta analysis, collaborators shipped samples as frozen whole blood, isolated PBMCs, or DNA extracted from either of those sample types. TCRbeta CDR3 regions were amplified from genomic DNA using the immunoSEQ Assay, a bias-controlled multiplex PCR. In the original analysis: The number of nucleated cells in each sample was estimated from the amplification of reference gene primers within the assay. Sequence reads were collapsed and filtered to measure the absolute abundance of every unique TCRbeta CDR3 rearrangement. For each sample, productive Simpson clonality was calculated as the square root of Simpson's diversity index over productive rearrangements. The clones in this table, taken by TCRdb from immuneACCESS, are in-frame only. Not every clone is retained; where verified, under half of the shortfall comes from an unresolved V gene, and the cause of the rest is unknown. The V and J calls and the clone size are those of that table, but D and trimming were determined from the DNA. For this sample there are approximately 54,000 clones; around 86% appear just once. The top ten hold over 12% of the sample.

What was sequenced was peripheral blood. The source is a human donor in a cohort sampled during active COVID-19. The chain couples TRBV3-1 (or the pseudogene TRBV3-2) to TRBJ2-3, with TRBD2 identical over 9 junction bases. The DNA sequence is TGTGCCAGCAGCCAAGGTTTCAGCGGGGGGAATGCAGATACGCAGTATTTT. Its amino acids are CASSQGFSGGNADTQYF.